Below, 11 T cell receptor beta chains from the same sample are listed, as sequenced in a study of blood T cell repertoires in COVID-19. Data came from immunoSEQ multiplex PCR; TCRdb stores just in-frame clones and leaves some out. In the table there are under 300,000 clones, 85% of which are singletons. The sequencing input was peripheral blood. These receptors were obtained from a human donor in a cohort sampled during active COVID-19.

This clone was detected only once. This chain connects TRBV3-1 (or the pseudogene TRBV3-2) to TRBJ2-5; 12 positions agree with TRBD2. Germline loops: CDR1 LGHDT, CDR2 YNNKEL (reference sequence). V lost 4 bases, J lost 5 bases, and 11 bases stayed unmatched. The CDR3 has 17 amino acids. This CDR3 reads CASSPTQLGLAGETQYF. The CDR3 region has the DNA TGTGCCAGCAGCCCAACCCAATTAGGACTAGCGGGGGAGACCCAGTACTTC.

The chain is built from TRBV6-5 and TRBJ1-1; D is uncertain. The CDR3 runs 15 residues. CDR1 is MNHEY and CDR2 is SVGAGI in the germline V gene. V lost 5 bases and J lost 1, with 14 bases in between. CDR3 DNA: TGTGCCAGCAGTCCCCGTGGAGGGCGGAACACTGAAGCTTTCTTT. Protein product: CASSPRGGRNTEAFF.

The chain recombines TRBV5-1 with TRBJ2-1; 9 bases agree with TRBD2. V gave up 0 bases and J gave up 4 bases; unmatched junction bases: 2. The CDR3 runs to 15 residues. CDR1 is SGHRS, CDR2 YFSETQ, per germline. CDR3 loop: CASSLGTSAYNEQFF. CDR3 in DNA: TGCGCCAGCAGCTTGGGGACTAGCGCTTACAATGAGCAGTTCTTC.

The gene calls are TRBV6-5 and TRBJ2-4; D perhaps matches TRBD1 (6 bases). The CDR3 runs 13 residues. CDR1 and CDR2 from the germline V gene are MNHEY and SVGAGI. The ends were cut back, 6 bases at V and 9 bases at J, with 15 bases in the middle. The chain's CDR3 is CASRGAGESIQYF. The CDR3 DNA sequence: TGTGCCAGCAGAGGCGCAGGGGAGAGCATTCAGTACTTC.

V is TRBV4-1 and J is TRBJ1-4; unclear D gene. Germline V gene sequence: CDR1 MGHRA, CDR2 YSYEKL. The CDR3 consists of 14 residues. Trimming cost V 4 bases and J 4 bases, with 10 bases left between them. The CDR3 sequence is CASSRQEGNEKLFF. The CDR3 region has the DNA TGCGCCAGCAGCCGGCAGGAGGGTAATGAAAAACTGTTTTTT.

The V gene is TRBV18, the J gene TRBJ1-1, with D maybe TRBD1 (5 bases). The CDR3 consists of 14 residues. The germline V gene encodes CDR1 KGHSH and CDR2 LQKENI. V was shortened by 0 bases and J by 4 bases, with 9 bases between the two germline ends. CDR3 nucleotides: TGTGCCAGCTCACCACCACAGGCCCGCACTGAAGCTTTCTTT. It is translated as CASSPPQARTEAFF.

The gene calls are TRBV19 and TRBJ1-2; D is undetermined. Germline assignment: CDR1 LNHDA and CDR2 SQIVND (reference sequence). CDR3 length: 12 residues. V was cut by 6 bases and J by 4 bases, with 9 bases left in between. The CDR3 sequence is CASSQTSYGYTF. CDR3 nucleotide sequence: TGTGCCAGTAGCCAAACATCCTATGGCTACACCTTC.

This chain connects TRBV27 to TRBJ1-3; D is unresolved. Looked up from germline, CDR1 is MNHEY and CDR2 is SMNVEV (reference sequence). Trimming took 5 bases from V and 4 from J, leaving 15 bases between them. The CDR3 runs 15 residues. The CDR3: CASSPAKSGGNTIYF. In DNA, the CDR3 is TGTGCCAGCAGTCCGGCGAAATCGGGGGGAAACACCATATATTTT.

The chain has TRBV5-4 and TRBJ2-5; TRBD2 aligns across 9 bases. With 4 bases clipped from V and 7 bases from J, the junction kept 11 bases outside the gene matches. CDR1 is SGHNT, CDR2 YYREEE, per germline (reference sequence). The CDR3 runs 15 residues. The CDR3 region has the DNA TGTGCCAGCAGCCAAAATAGCGGGAGCAGGCGGACCCAGTACTTC. It translates to CASSQNSGSRRTQYF.

The chain recombines TRBV7-2 with TRBJ2-7; weak D call: TRBD1 (5 bases). Trimming shortened V by 1 base and J by 1 base, and 8 bases separated the two germline ends. There are 14 residues in the CDR3. Germline V gene data show CDR1 as SGHTA and CDR2 as FQGNSA. In DNA form, the CDR3 reads TGTGCCAGCAGCTTAGGCAGGGCTTCCTACGAGCAGTACTTC. As protein: CASSLGRASYEQYF.

The chain employs TRBV5-1 and TRBJ1-1; D possibly corresponds to TRBD1 (6 bases). Germline CDR1 reads SGHRS; CDR2 reads YFSETQ. Trimming pared 5 bases from V and 3 bases from J, leaving 14 bases between. The CDR3 has 14 amino acids. In nucleotides, the CDR3 is TGCGCCAGCAGAATAGGGGGTTTAGACACTGAAGCTTTCTTT. It codes for CASRIGGLDTEAFF.